This entry concerns a single T cell receptor (beta chain). The authors' processing: Amplifying reference gene primers gave estimates of nucleated cell counts. This table comes from immunoSEQ multiplex PCR, and its TCRdb copy is limited to in-frame clones, with some not included. V and J calls and clone size follow that table, whereas D and trimming were derived from the DNA. The table shows roughly 50,000 clones, with roughly nine tenths occurring only once. The sample is drawn from a study of blood T cell repertoires in COVID-19. For the study at large: The United States, Italy and Spain were the sources of the acute and convalescent COVID-19 samples. Sample material is recorded as cDNA or gDNA derived from T cells, B-cell-depleted T cells, or PBMCs.

Germline V lookup: CDR1 SEHNR, CDR2 FQNEAQ (reference sequence). CDR3 length: 17 residues. V was clipped by 3 bases and J by 5 bases; unmatched bases: 14. Sequences were obtained from peripheral blood. The chain employs TRBV7-9 and TRBJ1-2; 8 bases align to TRBD1. This sequence was found in a woman in her forties with active COVID-19. The CDR3 sequence: CASSLGGNGGQGYGYTF. The CDR3 DNA reads TGTGCCAGCAGCTTGGGGGGGAACGGCGGACAGGGATATGGCTACACCTTC.